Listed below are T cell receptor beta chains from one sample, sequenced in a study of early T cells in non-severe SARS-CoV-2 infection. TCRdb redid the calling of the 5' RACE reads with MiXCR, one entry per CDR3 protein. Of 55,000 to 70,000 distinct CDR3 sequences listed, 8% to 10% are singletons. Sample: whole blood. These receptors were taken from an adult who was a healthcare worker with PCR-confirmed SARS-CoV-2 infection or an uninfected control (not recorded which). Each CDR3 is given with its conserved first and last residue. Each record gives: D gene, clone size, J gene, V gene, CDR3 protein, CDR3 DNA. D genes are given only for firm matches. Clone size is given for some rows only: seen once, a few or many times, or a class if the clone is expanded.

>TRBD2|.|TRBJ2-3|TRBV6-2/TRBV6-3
CASSYPLGVSGRGTDTQYF
TGTGCCAGCAGTTACCCCCTTGGCGTGAGCGGGAGGGGCACAGATACGCAGTATTTT
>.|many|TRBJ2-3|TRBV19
CASQAELSTDTQYF
TGTGCCAGTCAGGCGGAGCTTAGCACAGATACGCAGTATTTT
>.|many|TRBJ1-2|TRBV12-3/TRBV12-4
CASTARWRHYGYTF
TGTGCCAGCACCGCCAGGTGGCGACACTATGGCTACACCTTC
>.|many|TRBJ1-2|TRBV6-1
CASSMTAGYGYTF
TGTGCCAGCAGTATGACAGCAGGCTATGGCTACACCTTC
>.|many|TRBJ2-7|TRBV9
CASSVGVGSYEQYF
TGTGCCAGCAGCGTCGGTGTCGGATCCTACGAGCAGTACTTC
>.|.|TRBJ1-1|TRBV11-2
CASSLNLGNTEAFF
TGTGCCAGCAGCTTAAATCTGGGGAACACTGAAGCTTTCTTT
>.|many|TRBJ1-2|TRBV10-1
CASSAAANYGYTF
TGCGCCAGCAGCGCGGCCGCGAACTATGGCTACACCTTC
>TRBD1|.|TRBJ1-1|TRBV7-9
CASSLRQGGSTEAFF
TGTGCCAGCAGCCTCAGACAGGGAGGATCCACTGAAGCTTTCTTT
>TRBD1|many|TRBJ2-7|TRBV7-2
CASSPGQGISYEQYF
TGTGCCAGCAGCCCCGGACAGGGTATTTCGTACGAGCAGTACTTC
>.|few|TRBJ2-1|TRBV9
CASSVAEGGEQFF
TGTGCCAGCAGCGTAGCTGAAGGCGGTGAGCAGTTCTTC
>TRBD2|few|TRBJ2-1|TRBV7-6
CASSARTSGGSYNEQFF
TGTGCCAGCAGCGCCAGGACTAGCGGAGGCTCCTACAATGAGCAGTTCTTC
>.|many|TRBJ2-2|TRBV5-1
CASSLELGNTGELFF
TGCGCCAGCAGCTTGGAGTTGGGTAACACCGGGGAGCTGTTTTTT
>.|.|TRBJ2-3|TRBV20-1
CSAYGQSRHTQYF
TGCAGTGCCTACGGACAGAGTAGACATACGCAGTATTTT
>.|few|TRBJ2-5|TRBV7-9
CASSWSGGPQETQYF
TGTGCCAGCAGCTGGTCCGGAGGTCCCCAAGAGACCCAGTACTTC
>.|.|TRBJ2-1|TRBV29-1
CSVEPKSSYNEQFF
TGCAGCGTTGAGCCGAAGAGCTCCTACAATGAGCAGTTCTTC
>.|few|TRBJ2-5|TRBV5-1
CASSLDGETQYF
TGCGCCAGCAGCTTGGATGGGGAGACCCAGTACTTC
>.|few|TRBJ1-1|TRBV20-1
CSARDLSGYEAFF
TGCAGTGCTAGAGATCTGAGCGGGTATGAAGCTTTCTTT
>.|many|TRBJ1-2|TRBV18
CASSPQGENYGYTF
TGTGCCAGCTCACCACAGGGTGAAAACTATGGCTACACCTTC
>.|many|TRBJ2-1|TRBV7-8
CASSRAASYNEQFF
TGTGCCAGCAGCCGGGCGGCCTCCTACAATGAGCAGTTCTTC
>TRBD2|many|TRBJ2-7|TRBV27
CASSRTGGSVKTYEQYF
TGTGCCAGCAGCCGAACGGGAGGTAGCGTGAAAACCTACGAGCAGTACTTC
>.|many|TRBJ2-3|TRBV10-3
CAIAGPGRDTQFF
TGTGCCATCGCGGGCCCGGGGAGAGATACGCAGTTTTTT
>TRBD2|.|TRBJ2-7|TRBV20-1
CSALLAGDPYEQYF
TGCAGTGCCCTACTAGCGGGAGACCCCTACGAGCAGTACTTC
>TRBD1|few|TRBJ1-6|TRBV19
CASSADRESSPLHF
TGTGCCAGTAGTGCCGACAGGGAAAGCTCACCCCTCCACTTT
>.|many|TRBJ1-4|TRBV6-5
CASSYGGSLIEKLFF
TGTGCCAGCAGTTACGGCGGGAGCTTAATAGAAAAACTGTTTTTT
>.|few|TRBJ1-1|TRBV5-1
CASSGSGGPNTEAFF
TGCGCCAGCAGCGGGAGCGGGGGGCCAAACACTGAAGCTTTCTTT
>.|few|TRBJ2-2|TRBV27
CASQGSFGELFF
TGTGCCAGCCAGGGGTCCTTCGGGGAGCTGTTTTTT
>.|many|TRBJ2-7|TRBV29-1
CSVVIPQTTVYEQYF
TGCAGCGTTGTAATACCGCAGACGACCGTCTACGAGCAGTACTTC
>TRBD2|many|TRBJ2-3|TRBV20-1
CSAPPQREIRNTQYF
TGCAGTGCACCCCCCCAGCGGGAGATTAGAAATACGCAGTATTTT
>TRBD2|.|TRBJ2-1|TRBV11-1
CASSLRGDSYNEQFF
TGTGCCAGCAGCCTGCGGGGGGACTCCTACAATGAGCAGTTCTTC
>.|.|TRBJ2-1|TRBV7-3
CASSFGQGPLDEQFF
TGTGCCAGCAGCTTTGGGCAGGGCCCCTTAGATGAGCAGTTCTTC
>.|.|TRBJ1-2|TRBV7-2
CASSLDLYGYTF
TGTGCCAGCAGCTTAGACTTATATGGCTACACCTTC
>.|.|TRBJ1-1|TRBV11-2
CASSLDLTGKAFF
TGTGCCAGCAGCTTAGACCTAACAGGGAAGGCTTTCTTT
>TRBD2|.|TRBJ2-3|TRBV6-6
CASSLGTSGRTDTQYF
TGTGCCAGCAGTCTCGGGACTAGCGGGAGGACAGATACGCAGTATTTT
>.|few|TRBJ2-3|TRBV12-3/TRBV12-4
CASSLVWGDTQYF
TGTGCCAGCAGTTTGGTCTGGGGCGATACGCAGTATTTT
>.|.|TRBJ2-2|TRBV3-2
CASRQSDKTTSVVLSNTEELFF
TGTGCCAGCAGACAAAGCGATAAAACGACTAGCGTTGTGCTTTCGAACACCGAGGAGCTGTTTTTT
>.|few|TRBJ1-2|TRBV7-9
CASSLLTESYGYTF
TGTGCCAGCAGCTTACTCACAGAATCTTATGGCTACACCTTC
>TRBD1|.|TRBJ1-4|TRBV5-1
CASSLTAGTVNEKLFF
TGCGCCAGCAGCTTGACCGCCGGGACAGTAAATGAAAAACTGTTTTTT
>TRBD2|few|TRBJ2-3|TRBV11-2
CASSSRLARTDTQYF
TGTGCCAGCAGCTCCCGACTAGCGCGCACAGATACGCAGTATTTT
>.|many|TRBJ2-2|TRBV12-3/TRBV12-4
CASSPAKGGANTGELFF
TGTGCCAGCAGTCCCGCCAAGGGAGGAGCGAACACCGGGGAGCTGTTTTTT
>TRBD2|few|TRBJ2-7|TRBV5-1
CASSSGLAGAPGSYEQYF
TGCGCCAGCAGCTCCGGACTAGCGGGAGCGCCGGGCTCCTACGAGCAGTACTTC
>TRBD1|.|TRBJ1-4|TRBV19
CASSLRGTGVGEEKLFF
TGTGCCAGTAGTCTAAGAGGGACAGGAGTCGGGGAAGAAAAACTGTTTTTT
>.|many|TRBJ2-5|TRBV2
CASSDYGQTQYF
TGTGCCAGCAGTGATTACGGGCAGACCCAGTACTTC
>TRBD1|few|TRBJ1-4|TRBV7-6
CASSPGGWRSGEKLFF
TGTGCCAGCAGCCCAGGGGGCTGGAGGTCAGGTGAAAAACTGTTTTTT
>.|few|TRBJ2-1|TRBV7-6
CASSPYTHNEQFF
TGTGCCAGCAGCCCTTACACCCACAATGAGCAGTTCTTC
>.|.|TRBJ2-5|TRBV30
CAWNVLTEETQYF
TGTGCCTGGAATGTACTGACCGAAGAGACCCAGTACTTC
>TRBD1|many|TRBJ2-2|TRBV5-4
CASSTGQGDTGELFF
TGTGCCAGCAGCACGGGACAGGGGGACACCGGGGAGCTGTTTTTT
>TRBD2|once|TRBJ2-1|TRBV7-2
CASSRILAGGPIF
TGTGCCAGCAGCCGGATTCTAGCGGGAGGCCCCATCTTC
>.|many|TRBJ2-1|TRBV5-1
CASSDVQGGNEQFF
TGCGCCAGCAGCGATGTTCAGGGTGGCAATGAGCAGTTCTTC
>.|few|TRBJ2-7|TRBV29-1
CSAVRTDRQYF
TGCAGCGCCGTGAGGACGGACAGGCAGTACTTC
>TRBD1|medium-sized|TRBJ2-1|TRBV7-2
CASSFGQGNYNEQFF
TGTGCCAGCAGCTTTGGACAGGGGAACTACAATGAGCAGTTCTTC